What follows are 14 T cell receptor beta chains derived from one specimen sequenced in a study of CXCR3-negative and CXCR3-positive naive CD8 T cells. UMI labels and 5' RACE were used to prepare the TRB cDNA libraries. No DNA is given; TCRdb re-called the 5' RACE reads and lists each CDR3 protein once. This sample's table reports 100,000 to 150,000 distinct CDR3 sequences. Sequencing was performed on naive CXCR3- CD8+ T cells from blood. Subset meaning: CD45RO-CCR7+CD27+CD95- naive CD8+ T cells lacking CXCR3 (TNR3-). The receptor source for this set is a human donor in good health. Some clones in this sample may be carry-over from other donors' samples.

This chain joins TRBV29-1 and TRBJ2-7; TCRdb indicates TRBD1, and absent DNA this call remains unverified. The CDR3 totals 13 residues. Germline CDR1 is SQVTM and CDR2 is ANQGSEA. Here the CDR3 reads CSVEGQGFYEQYF.

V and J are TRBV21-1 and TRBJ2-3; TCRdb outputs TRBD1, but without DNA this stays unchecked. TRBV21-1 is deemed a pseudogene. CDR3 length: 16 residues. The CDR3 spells CASSETQDRVTDTQYF.

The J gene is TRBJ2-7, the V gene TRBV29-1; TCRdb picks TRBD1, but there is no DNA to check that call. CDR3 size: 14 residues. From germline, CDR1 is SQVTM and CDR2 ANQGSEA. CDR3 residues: CSVVEGIETYEQYF.

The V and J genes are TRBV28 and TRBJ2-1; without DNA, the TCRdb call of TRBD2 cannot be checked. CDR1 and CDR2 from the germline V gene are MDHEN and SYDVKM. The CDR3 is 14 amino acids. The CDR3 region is CASSSGLAGLVRFF.

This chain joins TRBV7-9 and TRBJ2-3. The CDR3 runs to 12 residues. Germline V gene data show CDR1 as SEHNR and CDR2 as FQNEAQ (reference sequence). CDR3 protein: CASSLREDTQYF.

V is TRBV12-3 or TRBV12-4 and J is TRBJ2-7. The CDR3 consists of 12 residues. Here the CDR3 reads CASSIDAYEQYF.

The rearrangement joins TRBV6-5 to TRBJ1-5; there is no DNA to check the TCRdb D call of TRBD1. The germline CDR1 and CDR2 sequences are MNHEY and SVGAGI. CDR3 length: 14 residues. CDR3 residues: CASSQDSSNQPQHF.

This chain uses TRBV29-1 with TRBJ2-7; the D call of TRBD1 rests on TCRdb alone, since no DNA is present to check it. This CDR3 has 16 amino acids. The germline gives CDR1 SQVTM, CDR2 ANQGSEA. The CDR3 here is CSVEDGTGTGIYEQYF.

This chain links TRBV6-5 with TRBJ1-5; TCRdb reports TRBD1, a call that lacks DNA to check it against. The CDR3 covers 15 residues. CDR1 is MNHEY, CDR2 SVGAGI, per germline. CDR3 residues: CASRLSSGQNQPQHF.

The chain's CDR3 is CASSPTSTYEQYF. This chain joins TRBV7-2 and TRBJ2-7. The germline V gene has CDR1 SGHTA and CDR2 FQGNSA. This CDR3 has 13 amino acids.

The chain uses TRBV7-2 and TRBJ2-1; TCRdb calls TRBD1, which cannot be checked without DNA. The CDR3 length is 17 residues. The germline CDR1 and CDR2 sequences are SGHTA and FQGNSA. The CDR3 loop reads CASSSTYYSGPHNEQFF. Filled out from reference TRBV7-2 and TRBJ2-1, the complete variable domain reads GAGVSQSPSNKVTEKGKDVELRCDPISGHTALYWYRQSLGQGLEFLIYFQGNSAPDKSGLPSDRFSAERTGGSVSTLTIQRTQQEDSAVYLCASSSTYYSGPHNEQFFGPGTRLTVL.

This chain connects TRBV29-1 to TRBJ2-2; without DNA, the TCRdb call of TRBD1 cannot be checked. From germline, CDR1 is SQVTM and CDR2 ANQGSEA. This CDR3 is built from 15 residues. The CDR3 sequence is CSVRAPLDGTGELFF.

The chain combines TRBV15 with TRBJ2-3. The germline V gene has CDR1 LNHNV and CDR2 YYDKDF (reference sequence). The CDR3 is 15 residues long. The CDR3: CATSRDGTSTDTQYF.

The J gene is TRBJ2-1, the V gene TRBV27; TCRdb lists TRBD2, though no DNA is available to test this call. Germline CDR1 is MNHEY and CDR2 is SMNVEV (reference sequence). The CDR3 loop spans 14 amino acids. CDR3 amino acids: CASSSTSGYNEQFF.